These 9 T cell receptor beta chains share one sample of origin, sequenced in a study of cytomegalovirus exposure and HLA in healthy donors. Vbeta (60) and Jbeta (13) primers were used in the PCR. Sequenced by immunoSEQ multiplex PCR; TCRdb stores in-frame clones only, minus some. The table lists 90,000 to 110,000 clones, about 13% of them singletons, with around 16% in the top ten. Sequenced: PBMCs. These receptors originate from a man in his forties or fifties in good health and CMV-seropositive.

This clone was seen only a few times. The chain joins TRBV18 to TRBJ1-1; D call uncertain. CDR1 KGHSH and CDR2 LQKENI come from the germline V gene. Trimming cost V 3 bases and J 1 base, with 6 bases left between them. The CDR3 consists of 13 residues. DNA of the CDR3: TGTGCCAGCTCACCTACTGAGAACACTGAAGCTTTCTTT. Its protein is CASSPTENTEAFF.

V gene TRBV7-3 combines with J gene TRBJ2-1; D might be TRBD2 (6 bases). Germline loops: CDR1 SGHTA, CDR2 FQGTGA. V lost 1 base and J lost 9, with 13 bases in between. The CDR3 runs to 14 residues. CDR3 DNA: TGTGCCAGCAGCTTAAGTTGGGGGGTCGGTGAGCAGTTCTTC. Translation: CASSLSWGVGEQFF.

This clone was counted only a few times. The chain combines TRBV9 with TRBJ1-1; no clear D. Per germline, CDR1 SGDLS and CDR2 YYNGEE. The CDR3 is made up of 14 amino acids. V dropped 0 bases and J dropped 3 bases, with 9 bases sitting between them. The CDR3 spells CASSVGQDYTEAFF. In DNA form, the CDR3 reads TGTGCCAGCAGCGTAGGCCAGGACTACACTGAAGCTTTCTTT.

This clone was picked up a small number of times. V gene TRBV10-2 combines with J gene TRBJ1-1; weak D call: TRBD1 (5 bases). Between the trimmed V and J ends, which lost 0 bases and 1 base, there was a span of 9 bases. Germline loops: CDR1 WSHSY, CDR2 SAAADI. CDR3 length: 15 amino acids. The CDR3 region is CASSESGGTNTEAFF. As DNA, the CDR3 is TGCGCCAGCAGTGAGTCCGGGGGGACGAACACTGAAGCTTTCTTT.

The V and J genes are TRBV2 and TRBJ2-1, with a tentative D call TRBD1 (5 bases). There are 13 residues in the CDR3. V was trimmed by 4 bases and J by 9 bases, leaving 13 bases between them. The germline gives CDR1 SNHLY, CDR2 FYNNEI. The CDR3 nucleotides read TGTGCCAGCAGTGTGGACATTCGAGGTGAGCAGTTCTTC. Encoded protein: CASSVDIRGEQFF.

This clone turned up a few times. The rearrangement uses TRBV5-6 and TRBJ2-7, with 7 bases aligning to TRBD1. Trimming cost V 4 bases and J 6 bases; bases outside gene matches: 4. The CDR3 spans 12 residues. Germline V gene lookup returns CDR1 SGHDT and CDR2 YYEEEE. The chain's CDR3 is CASSLDRFEQYF. In DNA form, the CDR3 reads TGTGCCAGCAGCCTGGACAGGTTCGAGCAGTACTTC.

The J gene is TRBJ1-1, the V gene TRBV5-1; D might be TRBD1 (6 bases). The germline gives CDR1 SGHRS, CDR2 YFSETQ. V was pared by 2 bases and J by 0 bases, with 11 bases between. The CDR3 is 15 residues long. DNA for the CDR3: TGCGCCAGCAGCTTAGGGCAGGGGATGAACACTGAAGCTTTCTTT. It encodes CASSLGQGMNTEAFF.

The rearrangement links TRBV2 to TRBJ1-4, with 8 bases lining up with TRBD1. V shed 8 bases, J shed 8 bases, and the junction held 1 base outside the gene matches. The CDR3 is made up of 11 amino acids. Per germline, CDR1 SNHLY and CDR2 FYNNEI. The CDR3 loop is CASYRGEKLFF. The DNA of the CDR3 is TGTGCCAGCTACAGGGGGGAAAAACTGTTTTTT.

This clone turned up a few times. The chain links TRBV5-4 to TRBJ2-6; TRBD1 is a possible D gene (5 bases). The CDR3 consists of 15 residues. Germline assignment: CDR1 SGHNT and CDR2 YYREEE (reference sequence). V was pared by 6 bases and J by 4 bases, with 14 bases between. The CDR3 is CASTSLGAGANVLTF. As DNA, the CDR3 is TGTGCCAGCACCTCCTTAGGGGCGGGGGCCAACGTCCTGACTTTC.